Listed below are T cell receptor beta chains from one sample, sequenced in a study of T cell repertoires in cytomegalovirus infection. Using its own MiXCR run on the reads, TCRdb lists one record per CDR3 protein. The data hold roughly 600,000 distinct CDR3 sequences, with 24% observed a single time. Sequenced material: CD8+ T cells from PBMCs. The receptors stem from a human donor in good health (CMV status not recorded). Some clones in this sample may be carry-over from other donors' samples. Both conserved end residues are part of each CDR3. A D gene is named only where the DNA matches it firmly. Clone size is given for some rows only: seen once, a few or many times, or a class if the clone is expanded.

NA	TRBV7-6	15	TRBD1	TRBJ2-7	CASSLVTGCLYEQYF	TGTGCTAGCAGCTTAGTGACAGGGTGCCTGTACGAGCAGTACTTC
NA	TRBV7-6	17	TRBD2	TRBJ2-7	CASSLDRLAGTTYEQYF	TGTGCCAGCAGCTTAGATCGCCTAGCGGGGACTACCTACGAGCAGTACTTC
NA	TRBV4-2	14	NA	TRBJ1-1	CASSMTGMNTEAFF	TGTGCCAGCAGCATGACAGGTATGAACACTGAAGCTTTCTTT
few	TRBV20-1	15	NA	TRBJ1-3	CSARNYKGPGNTIYF	TGCAGTGCTAGAAACTATAAGGGGCCAGGAAACACCATATATTTT
NA	TRBV11-3	13	NA	TRBJ1-1	CASSDGGSAEAFF	TGTGCCAGCAGCGATGGGGGTAGCGCTGAAGCTTTCTTT
NA	TRBV12-3/TRBV12-4	12	TRBD2	TRBJ2-7	CASSYAGVEQYF	TGTGCCAGCAGCTATGCGGGGGTCGAGCAGTACTTC
many	TRBV7-2	16	TRBD1	TRBJ1-2	CASSLIGTDPFYGYTF	TGTGCCAGCAGCCTGATTGGGACAGATCCCTTCTATGGCTACACCTTC
few	TRBV7-9	15	TRBD1	TRBJ1-1	CASSFSTGRNTEAFF	TGTGCCAGCAGCTTCTCGACAGGGCGAAACACTGAAGCTTTCTTT
NA	TRBV10-3	16	NA	TRBJ2-5	CAISEYHQDGQETQYF	TGTGCCATCAGTGAATATCACCAGGACGGGCAAGAGACCCAGTACTTC
NA	TRBV6-5	17	TRBD2	TRBJ2-1	CASSPRSSGGQVNEQFF	TGTGCCAGCAGCCCTAGGTCTAGCGGGGGGCAAGTCAATGAGCAGTTCTTC
NA	TRBV24-1	17	TRBD1	TRBJ2-5	CATSDPRQGSYQETQYF	TGTGCCACCAGTGATCCCCGACAGGGGTCGTACCAAGAGACCCAGTACTTC
few	TRBV20-1	14	NA	TRBJ1-2	CSARDETDVYGYTF	TGCAGTGCTAGAGATGAGACGGACGTCTATGGCTACACCTTC
many	TRBV7-2	15	NA	TRBJ2-1	CASSSRVGSYNEQFF	TGTGCCAGCAGCAGCAGGGTGGGCTCCTACAATGAGCAGTTCTTC
many	TRBV27	13	NA	TRBJ2-1	CASTASSYNEQFF	TGTGCCAGCACGGCCAGCTCCTACAATGAGCAGTTCTTC
NA	TRBV25-1	14	NA	TRBJ2-7	CASSEVRGPYEQYF	TGTGCCAGCAGTGAAGTGCGGGGGCCCTACGAGCAGTACTTC
NA	TRBV7-6	19	TRBD1	TRBJ1-6	CASSTTETGTSPYNSPLHF	TGTGCCAGCAGCACCACAGAGACAGGGACTAGCCCCTATAATTCACCCCTCCACTTT
few	TRBV25-1	17	TRBD1	TRBJ2-1	CASSPGGASLGLDEQFF	TGTGCCAGCAGTCCAGGGGGCGCGTCCCTTGGGTTGGATGAGCAGTTCTTC
NA	TRBV29-1	14	NA	TRBJ1-1	CSVEWAGVNTEAFF	TGCAGCGTTGAGTGGGCAGGGGTGAACACTGAAGCTTTCTTT
few	TRBV11-2	13	NA	TRBJ1-1	CASSYIDRTEAFF	TGTGCCAGCAGCTACATCGACAGGACTGAAGCTTTCTTT
few	TRBV7-6	14	NA	TRBJ2-5	CASSPRFGGETQYF	TGTGCCAGCAGCCCCCGTTTCGGCGGGGAGACCCAGTACTTC
NA	TRBV2	12	NA	TRBJ1-5	CASIGGNQPQHF	TGTGCCAGCATCGGGGGCAATCAGCCCCAGCATTTT
NA	TRBV29-1	13	NA	TRBJ2-7	CSVGSRDGSEQYF	TGCAGCGTTGGGTCCAGGGATGGATCCGAGCAGTACTTC
few	TRBV20-1	13	NA	TRBJ1-2	CSAGSRQNYGYTF	TGCAGTGCCGGGTCGCGGCAGAACTATGGCTACACCTTC
many	TRBV28	18	TRBD2	TRBJ2-1	CASSSDRLAGGRYNEQFF	TGTGCCAGCAGTTCCGACCGACTAGCGGGGGGGCGGTACAATGAGCAGTTCTTC
many	TRBV11-3	16	TRBD1	TRBJ2-1	CASSERGQGVYNEQFF	TGTGCCAGCAGCGAGCGGGGACAGGGGGTTTACAATGAGCAGTTCTTC
many	TRBV7-3	19	TRBD2	TRBJ2-1	CASSSKPSGGRSSYNEQFF	TGTGCCAGCAGCTCAAAACCTAGCGGGGGCCGAAGCTCCTACAATGAGCAGTTCTTC
NA	TRBV20-1	18	TRBD1	TRBJ1-2	CSANPGTQGTIFYGGYTF	TGCAGTGCCAACCCCGGCACACAGGGGACAATTTTCTATGGTGGCTACACCTTC
NA	TRBV7-3	15	NA	TRBJ2-3	CTSSLKPASTDTQYF	TGTACCAGCAGCTTAAAGCCAGCTAGCACAGATACGCAGTATTTT
NA	TRBV27	17	NA	TRBJ2-2	CASSSPPGRPNTGELFF	TGTGCCAGCAGTTCCCCTCCAGGGAGGCCGAACACCGGGGAGCTGTTTTTT
few	TRBV20-1	14	NA	TRBJ2-2	CSARGEPDTGELFF	TGCAGTGCTAGGGGCGAACCGGACACCGGGGAGCTGTTTTTT
NA	TRBV6-8	13	NA	TRBJ1-2	CASSVGINYGYTF	TGTGCCAGCTCTGTGGGGATTAACTATGGCTACACCTTC
many	TRBV7-6	17	TRBD1	TRBJ2-1	CASSFQNRGRSYNEQFF	TGTGCCAGCAGCTTCCAAAACAGGGGGCGAAGCTACAATGAGCAGTTCTTC
many	TRBV7-8	15	NA	TRBJ2-1	CASSFGRSSYNEQFF	TGTGCCAGCAGCTTTGGACGAAGCTCCTACAATGAGCAGTTCTTC
many	TRBV7-2	14	NA	TRBJ1-2	CASSSERAAYGYTF	TGTGCCAGCAGCTCCGAGAGGGCTGCATATGGCTACACCTTC
NA	TRBV29-1	13	NA	TRBJ1-2	CSVAGQRHVGYTF	TGCAGCGTTGCCGGACAGCGACATGTTGGCTACACCTTC
many	TRBV28	15	NA	TRBJ2-1	CASSLWGILYNEQFF	TGTGCCAGCAGTTTATGGGGGATCCTCTACAATGAGCAGTTCTTC
NA	TRBV7-7	16	NA	TRBJ2-2	CASSRSGTSNTGELFF	TGTGCTAGCAGTCGGTCCGGGACATCGAACACCGGGGAGCTGTTTTTT
NA	TRBV6-5	13	NA	TRBJ2-5	CASTMAGSETQYF	TGTGCCAGCACCATGGCGGGGTCGGAGACCCAGTACTTC
NA	TRBV7-8	14	TRBD1	TRBJ1-2	CASSPSGQGYGYTF	TGTGCCAGCAGCCCAAGTGGACAGGGATATGGCTACACCTTC
few	TRBV14	12	NA	TRBJ1-1	CASSLTGFEAFF	TGTGCCAGCAGCCTCACAGGGTTCGAAGCTTTCTTT
NA	TRBV29-1	14	TRBD1	TRBJ1-1	CSGGDSPMNTEAFF	TGCAGCGGGGGGGACAGCCCCATGAACACTGAAGCTTTCTTT
few	TRBV7-9	15	NA	TRBJ2-1	CASSLGAFPYNEQFF	TGTGCCAGCAGCTTAGGGGCCTTCCCCTACAATGAGCAGTTCTTC
NA	TRBV9	12	NA	TRBJ2-2	CASRGWDGELFF	TGTGCCAGCAGAGGGTGGGACGGGGAGCTGTTTTTT